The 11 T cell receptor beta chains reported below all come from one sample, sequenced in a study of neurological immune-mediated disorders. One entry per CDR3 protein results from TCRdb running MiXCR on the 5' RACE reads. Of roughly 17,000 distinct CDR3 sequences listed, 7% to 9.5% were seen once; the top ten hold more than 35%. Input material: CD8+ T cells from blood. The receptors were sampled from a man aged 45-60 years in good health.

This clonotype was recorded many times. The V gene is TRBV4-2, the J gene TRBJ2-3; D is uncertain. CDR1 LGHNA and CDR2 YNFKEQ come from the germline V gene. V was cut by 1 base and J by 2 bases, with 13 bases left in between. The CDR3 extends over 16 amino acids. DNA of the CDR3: TGTGCCAGCAGCCAAGCCACAGAGAGAATCACAGATACGCAGTATTTT. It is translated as CASSQATERITDTQYF.

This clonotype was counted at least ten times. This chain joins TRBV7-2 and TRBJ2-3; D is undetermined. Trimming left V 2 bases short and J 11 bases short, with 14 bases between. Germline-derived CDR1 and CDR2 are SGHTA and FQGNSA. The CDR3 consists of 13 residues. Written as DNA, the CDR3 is TGTGCCAGCAGCTTATTTTCCACGGAGTGGCAGTATTTT. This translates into CASSLFSTEWQYF.

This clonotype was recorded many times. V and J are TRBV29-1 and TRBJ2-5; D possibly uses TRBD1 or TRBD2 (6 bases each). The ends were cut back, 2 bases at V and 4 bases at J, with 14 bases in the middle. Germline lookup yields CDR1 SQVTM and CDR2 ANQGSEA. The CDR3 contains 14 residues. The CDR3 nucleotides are TGCAGCGTTGAACTAGCCGGAGGGGGAGAGACCCAGTACTTC. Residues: CSVELAGGGETQYF.

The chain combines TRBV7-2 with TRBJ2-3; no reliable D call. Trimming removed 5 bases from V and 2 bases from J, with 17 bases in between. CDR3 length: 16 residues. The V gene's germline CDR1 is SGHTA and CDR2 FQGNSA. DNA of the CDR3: TGTGCCAGCAGCCTCCAATTCGGCGTTCACACAGATACGCAGTATTTT. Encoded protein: CASSLQFGVHTDTQYF.

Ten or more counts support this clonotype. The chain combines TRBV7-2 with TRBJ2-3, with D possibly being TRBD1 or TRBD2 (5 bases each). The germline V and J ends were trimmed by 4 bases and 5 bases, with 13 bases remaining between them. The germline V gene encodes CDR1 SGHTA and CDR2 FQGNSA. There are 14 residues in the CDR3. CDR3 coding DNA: TGTGCCAGCAGCTCAGGGACGGTCGGAGATACGCAGTATTTT. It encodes CASSSGTVGDTQYF.

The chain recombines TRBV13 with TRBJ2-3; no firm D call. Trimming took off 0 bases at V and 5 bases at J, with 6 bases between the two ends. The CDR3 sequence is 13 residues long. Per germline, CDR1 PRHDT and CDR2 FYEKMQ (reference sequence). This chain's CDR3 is CASSLGSVDTQYF. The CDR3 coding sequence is TGTGCCAGCAGCTTAGGCTCTGTAGATACGCAGTATTTT.

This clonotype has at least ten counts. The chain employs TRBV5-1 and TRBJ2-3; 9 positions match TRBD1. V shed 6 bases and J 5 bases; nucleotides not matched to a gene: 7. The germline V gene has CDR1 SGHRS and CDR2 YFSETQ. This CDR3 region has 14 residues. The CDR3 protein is CASTYRGQGDTQYF. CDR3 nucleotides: TGCGCCAGCACCTACAGGGGGCAGGGAGATACGCAGTATTTT.

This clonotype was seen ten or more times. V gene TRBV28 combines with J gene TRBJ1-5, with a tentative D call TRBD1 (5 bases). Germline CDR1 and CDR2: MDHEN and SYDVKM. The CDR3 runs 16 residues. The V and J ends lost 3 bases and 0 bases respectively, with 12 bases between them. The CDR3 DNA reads TGTGCCAGCAGTTTTTCGTTTCAGGGTAGCAATCAGCCCCAGCATTTT. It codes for CASSFSFQGSNQPQHF.

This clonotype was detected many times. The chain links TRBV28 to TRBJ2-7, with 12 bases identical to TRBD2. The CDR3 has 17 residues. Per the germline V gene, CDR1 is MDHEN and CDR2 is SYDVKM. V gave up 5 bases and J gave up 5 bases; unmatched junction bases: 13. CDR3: CASSLRTLAGGPHEQYF. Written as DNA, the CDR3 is TGTGCCAGCAGTCTCCGCACCCTAGCGGGAGGGCCACACGAGCAGTACTTC.

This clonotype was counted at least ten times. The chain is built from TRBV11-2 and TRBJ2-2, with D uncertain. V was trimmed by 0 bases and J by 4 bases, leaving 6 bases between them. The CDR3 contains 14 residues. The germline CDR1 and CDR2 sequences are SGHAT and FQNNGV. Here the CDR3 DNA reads TGTGCCAGCAGCTTAGATCCCGGCACCGGGGAGCTGTTTTTT. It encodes CASSLDPGTGELFF.

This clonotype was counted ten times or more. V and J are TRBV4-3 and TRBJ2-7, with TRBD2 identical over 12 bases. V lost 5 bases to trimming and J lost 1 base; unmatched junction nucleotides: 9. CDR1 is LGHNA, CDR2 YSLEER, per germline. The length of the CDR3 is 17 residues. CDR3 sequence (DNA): TGCGCCAGCAGCGCGCAGGACGGACTAGCGGGATCCTACGAGCAGTACTTC. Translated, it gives CASSAQDGLAGSYEQYF.